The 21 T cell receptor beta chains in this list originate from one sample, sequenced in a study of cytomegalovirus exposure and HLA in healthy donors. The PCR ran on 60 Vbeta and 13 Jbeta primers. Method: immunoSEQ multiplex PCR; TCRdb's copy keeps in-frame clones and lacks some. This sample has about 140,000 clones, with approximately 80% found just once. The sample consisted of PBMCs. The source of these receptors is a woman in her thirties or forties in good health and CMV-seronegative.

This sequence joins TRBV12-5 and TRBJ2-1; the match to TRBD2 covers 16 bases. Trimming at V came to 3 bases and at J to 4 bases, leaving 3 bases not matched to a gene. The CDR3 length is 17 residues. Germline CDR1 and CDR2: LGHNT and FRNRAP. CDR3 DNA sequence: TGTGCTAGTGGTTTTGGGACTAGCGGGAGGGGGTACAATGAGCAGTTCTTC. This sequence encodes CASGFGTSGRGYNEQFF.

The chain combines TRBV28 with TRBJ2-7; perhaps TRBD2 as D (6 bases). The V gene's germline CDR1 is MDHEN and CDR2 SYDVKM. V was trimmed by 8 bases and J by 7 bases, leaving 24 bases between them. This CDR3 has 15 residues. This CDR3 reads CASDVGGARVGEQYF. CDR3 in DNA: TGTGCCAGCGATGTGGGAGGTGCACGAGTAGGTGAGCAGTACTTC.

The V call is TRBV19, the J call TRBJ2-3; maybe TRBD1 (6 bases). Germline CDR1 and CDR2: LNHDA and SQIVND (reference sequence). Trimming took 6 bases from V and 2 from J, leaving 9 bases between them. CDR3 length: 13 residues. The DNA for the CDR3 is TGTGCCAGTAGAGGACAGATCACAGATACGCAGTATTTT. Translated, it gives CASRGQITDTQYF.

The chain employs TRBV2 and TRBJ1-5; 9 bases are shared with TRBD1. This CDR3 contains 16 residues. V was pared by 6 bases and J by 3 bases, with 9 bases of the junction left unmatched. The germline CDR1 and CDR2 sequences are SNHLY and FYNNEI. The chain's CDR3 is CASRELTGGINQPQHF. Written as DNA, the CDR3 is TGTGCCAGCAGAGAACTTACAGGGGGCATCAATCAGCCCCAGCATTTT. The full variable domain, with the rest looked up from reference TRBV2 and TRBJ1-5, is EPEVTQTPSHQVTQMGQEVILRCVPISNHLYFYWYRQILGQKVEFLVSFYNNEISEKSEIFDDQFSVERPDGSNFTLKIRSTKLEDSAMYFCASRELTGGINQPQHFGDGTRLSIL.

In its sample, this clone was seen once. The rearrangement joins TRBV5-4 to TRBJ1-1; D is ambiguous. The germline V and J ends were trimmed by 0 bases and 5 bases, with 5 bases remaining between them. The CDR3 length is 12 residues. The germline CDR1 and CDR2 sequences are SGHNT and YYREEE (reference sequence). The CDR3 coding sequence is TGTGCCAGCAGCTTGGGCAGGACTGAAGCTTTCTTT. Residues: CASSLGRTEAFF.

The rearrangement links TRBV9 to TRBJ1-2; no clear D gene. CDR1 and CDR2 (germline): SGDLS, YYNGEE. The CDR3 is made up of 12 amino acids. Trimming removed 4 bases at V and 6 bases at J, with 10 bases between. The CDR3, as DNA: TGTGCCAGCAGCTCTAACCCCGATGGCTACACCTTC. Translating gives CASSSNPDGYTF.

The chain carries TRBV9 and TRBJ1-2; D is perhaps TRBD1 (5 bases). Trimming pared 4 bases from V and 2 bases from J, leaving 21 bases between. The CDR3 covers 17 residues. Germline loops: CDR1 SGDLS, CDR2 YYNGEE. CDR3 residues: CASSKTVEGTWNYGYTF. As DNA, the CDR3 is TGTGCCAGCAGCAAGACCGTGGAGGGGACGTGGAACTATGGCTACACCTTC. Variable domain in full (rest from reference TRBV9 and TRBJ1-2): DSGVTQTPKHLITATGQRVTLRCSPRSGDLSVYWYQQSLDQGLQFLIQYYNGEERAKGNILERFSAQQFPDLHSELNLSSLELGDSALYFCASSKTVEGTWNYGYTFGSGTRLTVV.

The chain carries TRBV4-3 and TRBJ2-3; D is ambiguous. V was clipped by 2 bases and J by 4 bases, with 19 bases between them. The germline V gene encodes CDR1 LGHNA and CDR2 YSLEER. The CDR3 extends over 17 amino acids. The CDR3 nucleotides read TGCGCCAGCAGCCAATTTGGTCGTCAGGTTTCTCCAGATACGCAGTATTTT. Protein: CASSQFGRQVSPDTQYF.

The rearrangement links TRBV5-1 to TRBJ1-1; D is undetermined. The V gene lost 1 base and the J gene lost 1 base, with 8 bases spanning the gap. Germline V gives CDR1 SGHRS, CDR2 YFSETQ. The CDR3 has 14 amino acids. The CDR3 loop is CASSLNIGNTEAFF. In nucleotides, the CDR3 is TGCGCCAGCAGCTTGAACATTGGGAACACTGAAGCTTTCTTT. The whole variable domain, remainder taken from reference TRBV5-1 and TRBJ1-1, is KAGVTQTPRYLIKTRGQQVTLSCSPISGHRSVSWYQQTPGQGLQFLFEYFSETQRNKGNFPGRFSGRQFSNSRSEMNVSTLELGDSALYLCASSLNIGNTEAFFGQGTRLTVV.

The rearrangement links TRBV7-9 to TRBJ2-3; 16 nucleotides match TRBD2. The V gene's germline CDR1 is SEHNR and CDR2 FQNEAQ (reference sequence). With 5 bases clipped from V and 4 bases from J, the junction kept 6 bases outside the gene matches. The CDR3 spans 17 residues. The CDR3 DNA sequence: TGTGCCAGCAGCACCCTGGGACTAGCGGGAGGGGCAGATACGCAGTATTTT. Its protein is CASSTLGLAGGADTQYF. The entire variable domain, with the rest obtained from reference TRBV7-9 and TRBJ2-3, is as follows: DTGVSQNPRHKITKRGQNVTFRCDPISEHNRLYWYRQTLGQGPEFLTYFQNEAQLEKSRLLSDRFSAERPKGSFSTLEIQRTEQGDSAMYLCASSTLGLAGGADTQYFGPGTRLTVL.

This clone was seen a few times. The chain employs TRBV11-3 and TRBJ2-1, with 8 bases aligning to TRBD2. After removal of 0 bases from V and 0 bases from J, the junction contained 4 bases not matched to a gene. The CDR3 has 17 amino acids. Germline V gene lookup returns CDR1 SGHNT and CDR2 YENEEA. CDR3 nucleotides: TGTGCCAGCAGCTTAGACGGGGGGGGGTTCTCCTACAATGAGCAGTTCTTC. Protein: CASSLDGGGFSYNEQFF.

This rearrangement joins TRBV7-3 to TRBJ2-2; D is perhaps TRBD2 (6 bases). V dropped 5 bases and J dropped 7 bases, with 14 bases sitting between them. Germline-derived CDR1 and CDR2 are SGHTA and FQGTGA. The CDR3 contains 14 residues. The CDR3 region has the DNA TGTGCCAGCAGCCTAATGGGTAGCGGCGGGGAGCTGTTTTTT. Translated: CASSLMGSGGELFF.

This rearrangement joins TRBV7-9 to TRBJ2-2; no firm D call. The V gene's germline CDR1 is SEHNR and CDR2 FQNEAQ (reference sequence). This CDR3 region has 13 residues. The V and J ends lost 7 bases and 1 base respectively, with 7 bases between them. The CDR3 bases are TGTGCCAGCACTCCAGAGAACACCGGGGAGCTGTTTTTT. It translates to CASTPENTGELFF.

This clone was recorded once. The chain's CDR3 is CASSESRDSQQYF. The DNA for the CDR3 is TGTGCCAGCTCAGAAAGCCGGGACAGCCAGCAGTACTTC. The V and J genes are TRBV18 and TRBJ2-7, with TRBD1 identical over 7 bases. V lost 5 bases, J lost 8 bases, and 9 bases stayed unmatched. The CDR3 runs 13 residues. Germline assignment: CDR1 KGHSH and CDR2 LQKENI.

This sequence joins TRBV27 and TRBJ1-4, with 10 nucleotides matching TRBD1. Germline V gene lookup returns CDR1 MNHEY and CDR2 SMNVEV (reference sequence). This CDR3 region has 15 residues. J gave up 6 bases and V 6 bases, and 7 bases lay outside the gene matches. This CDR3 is CASSPGTGVYEKLFF. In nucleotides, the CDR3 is TGTGCCAGCAGCCCTGGGACAGGGGTTTATGAAAAACTGTTTTTT.

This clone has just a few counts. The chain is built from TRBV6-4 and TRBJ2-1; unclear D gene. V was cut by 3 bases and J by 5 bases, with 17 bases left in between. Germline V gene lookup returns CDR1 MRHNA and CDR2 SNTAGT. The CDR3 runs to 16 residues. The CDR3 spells CASSELPSQPHNEQFF. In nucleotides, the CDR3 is TGTGCCAGCAGTGAACTGCCATCCCAACCCCACAATGAGCAGTTCTTC.

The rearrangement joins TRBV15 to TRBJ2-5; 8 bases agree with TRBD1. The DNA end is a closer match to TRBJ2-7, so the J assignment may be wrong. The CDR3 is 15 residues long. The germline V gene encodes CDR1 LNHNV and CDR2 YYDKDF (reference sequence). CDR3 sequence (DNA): TGTGCCACCAGCAGAGATCGTGGACAGGGCTACGAGCAGTACTTC. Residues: CATSRDRGQGYEQYF.

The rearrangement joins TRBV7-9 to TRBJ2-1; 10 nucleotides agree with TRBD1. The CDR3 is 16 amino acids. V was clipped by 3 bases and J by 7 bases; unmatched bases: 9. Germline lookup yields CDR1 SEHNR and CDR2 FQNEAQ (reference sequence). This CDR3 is CASSFAGTGVTNEQFF. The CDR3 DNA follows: TGTGCCAGCAGCTTCGCCGGGACAGGGGTGACAAATGAGCAGTTCTTC.

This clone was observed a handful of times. CDR3 amino acids: CASSEKVRDTEAFF. The DNA for the CDR3 is TGTGCCAGCAGCGAGAAAGTGCGGGACACTGAAGCTTTCTTT. The gene calls are TRBV7-8 and TRBJ1-1, with no clear D. The CDR3 loop spans 14 amino acids. CDR1 and CDR2 (germline): SGHVS, FQNEAQ. The ends were cut back, 5 bases at V and 3 bases at J, with 13 bases in the middle.

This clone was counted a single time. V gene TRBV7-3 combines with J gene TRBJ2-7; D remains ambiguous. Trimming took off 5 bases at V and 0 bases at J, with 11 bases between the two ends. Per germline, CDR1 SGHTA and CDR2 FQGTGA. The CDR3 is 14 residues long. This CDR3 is CASSPTSLSYEQYF. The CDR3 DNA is TGTGCCAGCAGCCCCACATCCCTCTCCTACGAGCAGTACTTC.

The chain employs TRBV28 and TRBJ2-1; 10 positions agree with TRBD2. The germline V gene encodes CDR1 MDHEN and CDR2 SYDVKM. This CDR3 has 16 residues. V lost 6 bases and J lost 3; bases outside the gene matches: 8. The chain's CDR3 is CASRLGLAAFYNEQFF. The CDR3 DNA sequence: TGTGCCAGCAGACTCGGACTAGCGGCTTTCTACAATGAGCAGTTCTTC.